The 21 T cell receptor beta chains reported below all come from one sample, sequenced in a study of response to subunit inactivated influenza vaccine (dated by TCRdb to 2016 to 2019). The method was RT-PCR. This sample was sequenced with an Illumina HiSeq 2500. TCRdb passed the public sequencing reads through fastp at Q25 and MiXCR, retaining productive beta sequences. Identical CDR3 protein sequences are pooled into one entry, listed with their most common genes and DNA. Present in this sample are about 830,000 distinct CDR3 sequences, about 18% of which were seen just once. About 11% of the sample goes to the ten largest clones. Sequences were derived from PBMCs from blood, sampled roughly 5 days after vaccination. These receptors were collected from a man between 45 and 60 years old who received an inactivated influenza vaccine. Donor details come from another sample of the same person, matched by shared clones.

This clonotype was detected a few times. The chain combines TRBV20-1 with TRBJ2-5, with D unresolved. The CDR3 has 11 residues. Trimming pared 5 bases from V and 7 bases from J, leaving 11 bases between. The germline CDR1 and CDR2 sequences are DFQATT and SNEGSKA (reference sequence). The DNA of the CDR3 is TGCAGTGCTCTAATCAAAGGGACCCAGTACTTC. Its translation is CSALIKGTQYF.

This clonotype was picked up a small number of times. The chain is built from TRBV28 and TRBJ2-1; TRBD2 matches 9 bases. The CDR3 length is 15 residues. The germline V gene has CDR1 MDHEN and CDR2 SYDVKM. The V segment lost 4 bases and the J segment 1 base; nucleotides outside the gene matches: 2. The CDR3 region has the DNA TGTGCCAGCAGTTGGCGGGGGGGTTCCTACAATGAGCAGTTCTTC. Translated, it gives CASSWRGGSYNEQFF. The whole variable domain, remainder taken from reference TRBV28 and TRBJ2-1, is DVKVTQSSRYLVKRTGEKVFLECVQDMDHENMFWYRQDPGLGLRLIYFSYDVKMKEKGDIPEGYSVSREKKERFSLILESASTNQTSMYLCASSWRGGSYNEQFFGPGTRLTVL.

This clonotype showed up many times. J is TRBJ2-7 and V is TRBV15, with D possibly being TRBD1 (5 bases). Per germline, CDR1 LNHNV and CDR2 YYDKDF (reference sequence). This CDR3 is 14 amino acids long. Between the trimmed V and J ends, which lost 0 bases and 3 bases, there was a span of 9 bases. CDR3 sequence reads: CATSRDPQGYEQYF. CDR3 nucleotides: TGTGCCACCAGCAGAGACCCCCAGGGCTACGAGCAGTACTTC. The variable domain in full, completed from reference TRBV15 and TRBJ2-7, reads DAMVIQNPRYQVTQFGKPVTLSCSQTLNHNVMYWYQQKSSQAPKLLFHYYDKDFNNEADTPDNFQSRRPNTSFCFLDIRSPGLGDTAMYLCATSRDPQGYEQYFGPGTRLTVT.

In its sample, this clonotype was seen a few times. This chain connects TRBV20-1 to TRBJ2-4; tentative D call: TRBD1 (7 bases). Trimming pared 1 base from V and 1 base from J, leaving 11 bases between. Germline CDR1 DFQATT, CDR2 SNEGSKA (reference sequence). This CDR3 is 15 amino acids long. CDR3 amino acids: CSARVEGAAKNIQYF. For the CDR3, the DNA is TGCAGTGCTAGAGTGGAGGGGGCGGCCAAAAACATTCAGTACTTC.

The V gene is TRBV20-1, the J gene TRBJ2-7, with TRBD2 identical over 8 bases. With V trimmed by 0 bases and J by 3 bases, 10 bases remained unmatched. CDR1 is DFQATT, CDR2 SNEGSKA, per germline (reference sequence). The CDR3 is 16 residues long. The CDR3 is CSARDRRLALNYEQYF. The CDR3, as DNA: TGCAGTGCTAGAGACCGCCGACTAGCGTTGAACTACGAGCAGTACTTC.

This chain links TRBV5-5 with TRBJ2-2; D possibly corresponds to TRBD2 (5 bases). Germline CDR1 is SGHKS and CDR2 is YYEKEE (reference sequence). With 0 bases removed from V and 3 bases from J, the gap between germline ends came to 12 bases. The CDR3 consists of 16 residues. The CDR3 nucleotides are TGTGCCAGCAGCTTGGGTCGGGGTGGCGACACCGGGGAGCTGTTTTTT. It codes for CASSLGRGGDTGELFF.

In this sample, this clonotype turned up many times. V is TRBV29-1 and J is TRBJ2-3; D unclear. Trimming removed 3 bases from V and 6 bases from J, with 10 bases in between. CDR1 and CDR2 (germline): SQVTM, ANQGSEA. The CDR3 loop spans 12 amino acids. CDR3 DNA: TGCAGCGTTGATCCCAGGCGGGATACGCAGTATTTT. The encoded protein is CSVDPRRDTQYF.

A note on this clonotype: A much bigger clone sits one base away, suggesting this may be a read error. The chain couples TRBV12-3 or TRBV12-4 to TRBJ2-2, with D perhaps TRBD2 (7 bases). The CDR3 sequence is 15 residues long. Trimming stripped 6 bases from V and 4 bases from J, with 15 bases between. For the CDR3, the DNA is TGTGCCAGCAGGGGAGGGACAAGGTTCACCGGGGAGCTGTTTTTT. Translating it yields CASRGGTRFTGELFF.

This clonotype showed up just once. The V call is TRBV10-3, the J call TRBJ2-5, with D perhaps being TRBD1 or TRBD2 (5 bases each). Between the trimmed V and J ends, which lost 5 bases and 4 bases, there was a span of 17 bases. Germline V gene lookup returns CDR1 ENHRY and CDR2 SYGVKD. This CDR3 contains 15 residues. CDR3 DNA sequence: TGTGCCATCAGTTCCGGGACGGAAAAGAGAGAGACCCAGTACTTC. Amino acid sequence: CAISSGTEKRETQYF.

This clonotype has only one observation. This chain connects TRBV28 to TRBJ1-2; the match to TRBD1 covers 8 bases. Germline assignment: CDR1 MDHEN and CDR2 SYDVKM. The CDR3 covers 14 residues. The junction had 7 bases not matched to a gene; V was cut back by 4 bases and J by 6 bases. CDR3 in amino acids: CASSSYDRGDGYTF. Written as DNA, the CDR3 is TGTGCCAGCAGTTCCTACGACAGGGGCGATGGCTACACCTTC.

This clonotype turned up a few times. V is TRBV12-3 or TRBV12-4 and J is TRBJ2-2; D gene uncertain. Deletions cut 7 bases from V and 5 bases from J, with 14 bases between. This CDR3 is built from 14 residues. In DNA, the CDR3 is TGTGCCAGCACCCCCGGCGGCGCGACCGGGGAGCTGTTTTTT. Its translation: CASTPGGATGELFF.

CDR3 nucleotide sequence: TGCAGTGCTAGAGACCGACTAGCGGGGGTATTCTACGAGCAGTACTTC. It codes for CSARDRLAGVFYEQYF. This sequence joins TRBV20-1 and TRBJ2-7, with 12 bases that match TRBD2. This CDR3 is 16 amino acids long. V lost 0 bases and J lost 3; bases outside the gene matches: 6. Per germline, CDR1 DFQATT and CDR2 SNEGSKA (reference sequence).

This clonotype has ten or more counts. The chain carries TRBV15 and TRBJ2-1, with 11 bases that match TRBD2. V trimming: 1 base; J trimming: 7 bases; junction bases outside the gene matches: 6. This CDR3 is 16 amino acids long. Germline values: CDR1 LNHNV, CDR2 YYDKDF (reference sequence). This chain's CDR3 is CATSRGLAGYRNEQFF. The DNA for the CDR3 is TGTGCCACCAGCAGAGGACTAGCGGGGTACAGGAATGAGCAGTTCTTC.

This chain's CDR3 is CASREGTGETTQYF. The CDR3 DNA sequence: TGTGCCAGCAGAGAAGGGACAGGGGAAACGACCCAGTACTTC. The rearrangement joins TRBV12-3 or TRBV12-4 to TRBJ2-5; 10 bases are a match to TRBD1. The CDR3 spans 14 residues. The trim removed 6 bases at V and 7 bases at J, leaving 8 bases unmatched.

The genes are TRBV5-1 and TRBJ2-3, with D unresolved. This CDR3 has 13 amino acids. Trimming stripped 4 bases from V and 0 bases from J, with 6 bases between. Germline CDR1 is SGHRS and CDR2 is YFSETQ. The CDR3 nucleotides are TGCGCCAGCAGCGTGGACAGCACAGATACGCAGTATTTT. This encodes CASSVDSTDTQYF.

V gene TRBV6-5 combines with J gene TRBJ2-1; D is ambiguous. CDR1 MNHEY and CDR2 SVGAGI come from the germline V gene. CDR3 size: 13 residues. V shed 0 bases and J shed 6 bases, with 6 bases lying between them. The chain's CDR3 is CASSYSVLNEQFF. Written as DNA, the CDR3 is TGTGCCAGCAGTTACTCGGTTCTCAATGAGCAGTTCTTC.

The gene calls are TRBV15 and TRBJ2-1; TRBD1 agrees at 7 bases. The CDR3 is made up of 13 amino acids. J lost 5 bases, V lost 4 bases, and 2 bases had no gene match. The V gene's germline CDR1 is LNHNV and CDR2 YYDKDF (reference sequence). CDR3 DNA sequence: TGTGCCACCAGCAAAGGGGGCAACAATGAGCAGTTCTTC. Amino acids: CATSKGGNNEQFF.

This chain links TRBV6-5 with TRBJ1-2, with D hard to call. The germline V gene encodes CDR1 MNHEY and CDR2 SVGAGI. This CDR3 comprises 14 residues. Trimming removed 0 bases at V and 8 bases at J, with 13 bases between. DNA for the CDR3: TGTGCCAGCAGTTACTCGGGCGGAGGTGGAGGCTACACCTTC. It yields the protein CASSYSGGGGGYTF.

This clonotype was detected only a few times. The chain has TRBV2 and TRBJ1-1; D is undetermined. CDR3 length: 14 amino acids. Trimming took off 6 bases at V and 0 bases at J, with 11 bases between the two ends. Germline CDR1 SNHLY, CDR2 FYNNEI. The CDR3 sequence is CASSVRRMNTEAFF. As DNA, the CDR3 is TGTGCCAGCAGCGTCCGCAGGATGAACACTGAAGCTTTCTTT.

The chain recombines TRBV5-1 with TRBJ2-5; 7 bases align to TRBD2. V lost 1 base to trimming and J lost 4 bases; unmatched junction nucleotides: 19. Germline CDR1 reads SGHRS; CDR2 reads YFSETQ. The CDR3 runs to 19 residues. The CDR3 is CASSLIPPGGISRGETQYF. The CDR3 DNA is TGCGCCAGCAGCTTGATTCCGCCCGGGGGGATCAGCCGGGGAGAGACCCAGTACTTC.

This clonotype was seen a handful of times. The CDR3 DNA reads as TGCGCCAGCAGCCCCTTCCAGGACAGAATCAACGAGCAGTACTTC. Its protein product is CASSPFQDRINEQYF. The V gene is TRBV5-1, the J gene TRBJ2-7; D possibly corresponds to TRBD1 (6 bases). Trimming removed 4 bases at V and 5 bases at J, with 19 bases between. Germline V gives CDR1 SGHRS, CDR2 YFSETQ. CDR3 length: 15 residues.